Listed below are T cell receptor beta chains from one sample, sequenced in a study of blood T cell repertoires in COVID-19. Sequencing was performed with immunoSEQ multiplex PCR; in TCRdb, only in-frame clones are kept and a portion is missing. The sample shows some 150,000 clones, 75% to 80% of them seen only once. Specimen: peripheral blood. All receptors derive from an elderly woman with acute or convalescent COVID-19. Each CDR3 is given with its conserved first and last residue. The order of the fields is V gene, clone size, D gene, J gene, CDR3 DNA, CDR3 protein. A D gene is named only where the DNA matches it firmly. A row's size may be missing; if present it is once, few, many or a size class.

V: TRBV30
size: -
D: TRBD1
J: TRBJ2-3
DNA: TGTGCCTGGAGTAGAACAGGGGAAATCACAGATACGCAGTATTTT
CDR3: CAWSRTGEITDTQYF

V: TRBV28
size: -
D: -
J: TRBJ1-4
DNA: TGTGCCAGCAGCCTCAGTCAGGGTAATGAAAAACTGTTTTTT
CDR3: CASSLSQGNEKLFF

V: TRBV3-1/TRBV3-2
size: -
D: -
J: TRBJ2-5
DNA: TGTGCCAGCAGCGAAGTGCATGGCGAGACCCAGTACTTC
CDR3: CASSEVHGETQYF

V: TRBV11-2
size: -
D: TRBD2
J: TRBJ2-1
DNA: TGTGCCAGCAGCTTACTAGCGGGAGGATACAATGAGCAGTTCTTC
CDR3: CASSLLAGGYNEQFF

V: TRBV24-1
size: -
D: TRBD2
J: TRBJ2-3
DNA: TGTGCCACCAGTGATTCTATAGCGGGCACGCAGTATTTT
CDR3: CATSDSIAGTQYF

V: TRBV5-1
size: once
D: TRBD1
J: TRBJ2-7
DNA: TGCGCCAGCAGCCCCCGGACAGGTTTTGACGAGCAGTACTTC
CDR3: CASSPRTGFDEQYF

V: TRBV5-1
size: -
D: -
J: TRBJ2-5
DNA: TGCGCCAGCAGCCCAGGACAGAAGCTACAAGAGACCCAGTACTTC
CDR3: CASSPGQKLQETQYF

V: TRBV7-3
size: -
D: -
J: TRBJ2-7
DNA: TGTGCCAGCAGCTTTAACCGGCGGGGGCAAGGCGAGCAGTACTTC
CDR3: CASSFNRRGQGEQYF

V: TRBV6-5
size: few
D: TRBD1
J: TRBJ2-5
DNA: TGTGCCAGCAGTTACTCGTGGGCAGGGGGCCGGGAGACCCAGTACTTC
CDR3: CASSYSWAGGRETQYF

V: TRBV4-1
size: -
D: TRBD2
J: TRBJ2-1
DNA: TGCGCTAGCAGCCGTAGCGGGAGAGCGGAGGATGAGCAGTTCTTC
CDR3: CASSRSGRAEDEQFF

V: TRBV5-1
size: once
D: -
J: TRBJ2-1
DNA: TGCGCCAGCAGCTTGGAAGGGGAAACCTACAATGAGCAGTTCTTC
CDR3: CASSLEGETYNEQFF

V: TRBV5-4
size: -
D: -
J: TRBJ2-2
DNA: TGTGCCAGCAGCTTGGACGGGAACACCGGGGAGCTGTTTTTT
CDR3: CASSLDGNTGELFF

V: TRBV19
size: -
D: -
J: TRBJ1-5
DNA: TGTGCCAGTAGTATAGTAGAGGGGGTCAGGGGCAATCAGCCCCAGCATTTT
CDR3: CASSIVEGVRGNQPQHF

V: TRBV5-1
size: -
D: -
J: TRBJ1-5
DNA: TGCGCCAGCAGCTTGACAGTTAATCAGCCCCAGCATTTT
CDR3: CASSLTVNQPQHF

V: TRBV2
size: -
D: -
J: TRBJ1-5
DNA: TGTGCCAGCAGCCAGACGGGAAGCAATCAGCCCCAGCATTTT
CDR3: CASSQTGSNQPQHF

V: TRBV12-3/TRBV12-4
size: -
D: -
J: TRBJ2-3
DNA: TGTGCCAGCAGTCTTTATTCGGCGCAGTATTTT
CDR3: CASSLYSAQYF

V: TRBV28
size: once
D: -
J: TRBJ2-1
DNA: TGTGCCTGCGGGCCGAGCTCCTACAATGAGCAGTTCTTC
CDR3: CACGPSSYNEQFF

V: TRBV29-1
size: -
D: TRBD2
J: TRBJ2-1
DNA: TGCAGCGTTGAGACCCCTAGCGGGTCCAACAATGAGCAGTTCTTC
CDR3: CSVETPSGSNNEQFF

V: TRBV5-4
size: -
D: -
J: TRBJ2-6
DNA: TGTGCCAGCAGCCCAGCCCAGGGCCCCTCTGGGGCCAACGTCCTGACTTTC
CDR3: CASSPAQGPSGANVLTF

V: TRBV19
size: -
D: -
J: TRBJ1-6
DNA: TGTGCCAGTAGTACAACAGGGTATAATTCACCCCTCCACTTT
CDR3: CASSTTGYNSPLHF

V: TRBV7-8
size: -
D: -
J: TRBJ1-6
DNA: TGTGCCAGCAGCCAAAGGGACTGGGGAGGGTCACCCCTCCACTTT
CDR3: CASSQRDWGGSPLHF

V: TRBV12-3/TRBV12-4
size: few
D: -
J: TRBJ1-2
DNA: TGTGCCAGCAGTCCACAGCCCTATGGCTACACCTTC
CDR3: CASSPQPYGYTF

V: TRBV19
size: -
D: -
J: TRBJ1-5
DNA: TGTGCCAGTAGTAACCAGGACAAGAGGCAGCCCCAGCATTTT
CDR3: CASSNQDKRQPQHF

V: TRBV20-1
size: -
D: -
J: TRBJ2-1
DNA: TGCAGTGCTAGTGGGGCCAGGGGTATGAACAATGAGCAGTTCTTC
CDR3: CSASGARGMNNEQFF